This T cell receptor beta chain comes out of a study of blood T cell repertoires in COVID-19. Study summary: Material from acute and convalescent COVID-19 was sourced from the United States, Italy and Spain. Nucleic acid was either cDNA or gDNA, and it came from T cells, B-cell-depleted T cells, or PBMCs.

The trim removed 1 base at V and 8 bases at J, leaving 2 bases unmatched. The germline gives CDR1 SGHAT, CDR2 FQNNGV. The CDR3 totals 15 residues. Assay used: immunoSEQ multiplex PCR; TCRdb lists only in-frame clones, some missing. Among around 18,000 clones listed, 88% were seen once. The material sequenced was peripheral blood. This clonotype was obtained from a human donor in a cohort sampled during active COVID-19. The chain has TRBV11-2 and TRBJ1-6; 10 nucleotides match TRBD1. Written as DNA, the CDR3 is TGTGCCAGCAGCTTAGGACAGGGGGCGTATTCACCCCTCCACTTT. This sequence encodes CASSLGQGAYSPLHF.